This is a list of T cell receptor beta chains from one sample in a study of PD-1 blockade in classical Hodgkin lymphoma. Using immunoSEQ multiplex PCR, the repertoire was profiled, and TCRdb retains in-frame clones only, with some absent. The repertoire holds some 24,000 clones, with 60% to 80% as singletons. This sample comprised peripheral blood mononuclear cells (PBMCs), obtained at baseline. The receptors here all came from a human donor with classical Hodgkin lymphoma. Each CDR3 is given with its conserved first and last residue. Fields, in order: clone size, V gene, D gene, J gene, CDR3 protein, CDR3 DNA. D genes are given only for firm matches. Clone size is not always given. Where it is, it says once, few, many or a class for expanded clones.

>once|TRBV7-9|TRBD1|TRBJ1-2
CASSTTGGLGYTF
TGTGCCAGCAGCACTACAGGGGGCCTTGGCTACACCTTC
>once|TRBV2|NA|TRBJ2-3
CASRFELAGTDTQYF
TGTGCCAGTAGGTTCGAACTAGCCGGCACAGATACGCAGTATTTT
>NA|TRBV7-2|NA|TRBJ1-6
CASSPRPGLNSPLHF
TGTGCCAGCAGCCCCCGTCCTGGGTTGAATTCACCCCTCCACTTT
>NA|TRBV27|NA|TRBJ1-1
CASSFVGVRTEAFF
TGTGCCAGCAGTTTCGTAGGGGTAAGGACTGAAGCTTTCTTT
>NA|TRBV7-9|NA|TRBJ1-6
CASSFGREVGPLHF
TGTGCCAGCAGCTTTGGCAGGGAAGTTGGTCCCCTCCACTTT
>NA|TRBV6-6|NA|TRBJ2-1
CASRTDTSSYNEQFF
TGTGCCAGCAGGACCGACACGAGCTCCTACAATGAGCAGTTCTTC
>few|TRBV6-6|NA|TRBJ1-1
CASSYAGRMNTEAFF
TGTGCCAGCAGTTACGCGGGACGGATGAACACTGAAGCTTTCTTT
>NA|TRBV5-4|TRBD2|TRBJ2-5
CASMQTSGDRFGTQYF
TGTGCCAGCATGCAGACTAGCGGGGACCGATTTGGGACCCAGTACTTC
>NA|TRBV11-2|NA|TRBJ2-3
CASSLRDMRTGNTQYF
TGTGCCAGCAGCCTCCGGGACATGCGGACCGGGAATACGCAGTATTTT
>NA|TRBV7-2|NA|TRBJ2-7
CASSTQVQYEQYF
TGTGCCAGCAGCACCCAGGTTCAGTACGAGCAGTACTTC
>NA|TRBV18|NA|TRBJ2-5
CASSRGQGYQETQYF
TGTGCCAGCTCACGAGGGCAGGGGTACCAAGAGACCCAGTACTTC
>NA|TRBV19|NA|TRBJ1-1
CASSQVAGITEAFF
TGTGCCAGTAGTCAGGTTGCGGGGATAACTGAAGCTTTCTTT
>NA|TRBV6-5|NA|TRBJ2-1
CASSYARSSYNEQFF
TGTGCCAGCAGTTACGCCCGAAGCTCCTACAATGAGCAGTTCTTC
>NA|TRBV5-1|TRBD2|TRBJ2-2
CASSWRGEGTGELFF
TGCGCCAGCAGTTGGCGGGGGGAAGGCACCGGGGAGCTGTTTTTT
>NA|TRBV9|TRBD1|TRBJ2-1
CASSVAPTGSGYNEQFF
TGTGCCAGCAGCGTAGCCCCGACAGGGTCAGGCTACAATGAGCAGTTCTTC
>NA|TRBV2|NA|TRBJ2-7
CASRDTSLVQQYF
TGTGCCAGCCGGGACACTTCTCTGGTGCAGCAGTACTTC
>NA|TRBV25-1|NA|TRBJ1-6
CASTQNINSPLHF
TGTGCCAGCACCCAAAATATTAATTCACCCCTCCACTTT
>once|TRBV18|NA|TRBJ1-1
CASSPAGGGRRPEAFF
TGTGCCAGCTCACCGGCCGGGGGCGGAAGGAGACCTGAAGCTTTCTTT
>NA|TRBV11-1|NA|TRBJ2-2
CASSLLVGGELFF
TGTGCCAGCAGCTTACTGGTGGGCGGGGAGCTGTTTTTT
>NA|TRBV6-6|TRBD1|TRBJ2-1
CASRLDREQFF
TGTGCCAGCAGACTGGACAGGGAGCAGTTCTTC
>NA|TRBV28|NA|TRBJ1-1
CASRGGGTLPRNTEAFF
TGTGCCAGCAGAGGAGGCGGGACACTCCCCCGGAACACTGAAGCTTTCTTT
>NA|TRBV30|TRBD1|TRBJ1-2
CAWNRDSANGYTF
TGTGCCTGGAACAGGGACAGTGCCAATGGCTACACCTTC
>once|TRBV19|TRBD2|TRBJ2-2
CASSIRGPSGGLNTGELFF
TGTGCCAGTAGTATAAGGGGACCTAGCGGGGGCCTGAACACCGGGGAGCTGTTTTTT
>NA|TRBV11-2|NA|TRBJ2-7
CASSSTDTSLHEQYF
TGTGCCAGCAGCTCTACAGACACCTCCTTACACGAGCAGTACTTC
>NA|TRBV6-1|NA|TRBJ2-1
CASSEVRVQFF
TGTGCCAGCAGTGAAGTGCGTGTGCAGTTCTTC
>NA|TRBV6-5|NA|TRBJ1-2
CASSYGENYGYTF
TGTGCCAGCAGTTACGGGGAGAACTATGGCTACACCTTC
>NA|TRBV18|NA|TRBJ2-2
CASSLKTPAGSAGELFF
TGTGCCAGCTCACTGAAAACCCCCGCGGGCTCGGCCGGGGAGCTGTTTTTT
>medium-sized|TRBV28|TRBD1|TRBJ1-2
CASSILLTGGYTF
TGTGCCAGCAGTATTCTTCTGACAGGGGGCTACACCTTC
>NA|TRBV28|TRBD1|TRBJ2-7
CASSPPQTGGREQYF
TGTGCCAGCAGTCCGCCCCAAACAGGGGGCAGGGAGCAGTACTTC
>few|TRBV15|NA|TRBJ1-1
CATSRADLQSRTEAFF
TGTGCCACCAGCAGAGCCGATCTACAGTCAAGAACTGAAGCTTTCTTT
>NA|TRBV28|NA|TRBJ1-4
CASSEGGRLGEKLFF
TGTGCCAGCAGTGAGGGGGGACGCTTGGGTGAAAAACTGTTTTTT
>NA|TRBV5-4|NA|TRBJ1-2
CASSLTGLNYGYTF
TGTGCCAGCAGCTTGACAGGACTAAACTATGGCTACACCTTC
>NA|TRBV19|TRBD1|TRBJ1-6
CASSGGQGHNSPLHF
TGTGCCAGTAGTGGGGGACAGGGTCATAATTCACCCCTCCACTTT
>NA|TRBV19|TRBD1|TRBJ2-3
CASSQVPGQGGNTQYF
TGTGCCAGTAGCCAGGTCCCGGGACAGGGTGGCAATACGCAGTATTTT
>NA|TRBV6-1|NA|TRBJ2-7
CASSAATGFYEQYF
TGTGCCAGCAGTGCAGCGACAGGTTTCTACGAGCAGTACTTC
>NA|TRBV27|NA|TRBJ1-5
CASSFWADSNQPQHF
TGTGCCAGCAGTTTCTGGGCAGATAGCAATCAGCCCCAGCATTTT
>NA|TRBV5-4|NA|TRBJ2-7
CASSLTSSYEQYF
TGTGCCAGCAGCTTGACATCCTCCTACGAGCAGTACTTC
>NA|TRBV6-4|TRBD1|TRBJ2-2
CASSHTTGGHTGELFF
TGTGCCAGCAGTCACACGACAGGGGGCCACACCGGGGAGCTGTTTTTT
>NA|TRBV29-1|TRBD1|TRBJ2-7
CSVGLGTGQSEQYF
TGCAGCGTTGGCCTGGGGACAGGGCAGTCCGAGCAGTACTTC
>few|TRBV5-1|TRBD1|TRBJ2-5
CASSWGQGITPEETQYF
TGCGCCAGCAGCTGGGGACAGGGAATAACCCCCGAAGAGACCCAGTACTTC
>NA|TRBV6-5|TRBD1|TRBJ1-4
CASSGRDSRNEKLFF
TGTGCCAGCAGTGGAAGGGACAGCCGAAACGAAAAACTGTTTTTT
>NA|TRBV28|NA|TRBJ1-4
CASRSHDSNLNEKLFF
TGTGCCAGCAGATCCCACGACTCAAACCTTAATGAAAAACTGTTTTTT
>NA|TRBV6-5|NA|TRBJ1-1
CASSFRAGVNTEAFF
TGTGCCAGCAGTTTTCGTGCAGGGGTGAACACTGAAGCTTTCTTT
>NA|TRBV28|TRBD1|TRBJ2-5
CASSDRVVWETQYF
TGTGCCAGCAGTGACAGGGTCGTGTGGGAGACCCAGTACTTC
>once|TRBV7-2|NA|TRBJ1-1
CASSPNGPGPSTEAFF
TGTGCCAGCAGCCCAAATGGCCCGGGGCCGAGCACTGAAGCTTTCTTT
>once|TRBV27|NA|TRBJ2-2
CASSLGSGELFF
TGTGCCAGCAGTTTAGGGTCCGGGGAGCTGTTTTTT
>few|TRBV28|NA|TRBJ1-1
CASSFQGRAFF
TGTGCCAGCAGTTTTCAGGGGAGGGCTTTCTTT
>NA|TRBV9|TRBD2|TRBJ2-1
CASSVGSGGLQGEQFF
TGTGCCAGCAGCGTAGGTAGCGGGGGCCTACAGGGTGAGCAGTTCTTC
>NA|TRBV7-9|TRBD1|TRBJ1-1
CASSQTGSTEAFF
TGTGCCAGCAGCCAGACAGGGAGCACTGAAGCTTTCTTT
>NA|TRBV28|NA|TRBJ2-6
CASRQTGPGANVLTF
TGTGCCAGCAGACAAACAGGGCCTGGGGCCAACGTCCTGACTTTC
>once|TRBV7-8|NA|TRBJ1-1
CASSHIQVNTEAFF
TGTGCCAGCAGTCACATTCAAGTGAACACTGAAGCTTTCTTT
>NA|TRBV4-2|TRBD1|TRBJ1-6
CASSQEDFGQANSPLHF
TGTGCCAGCAGCCAAGAAGATTTTGGACAGGCTAATTCACCCCTCCACTTT
>NA|TRBV4-3|NA|TRBJ1-2
CASSQDGGRGAGNYGYTF
TGCGCCAGCAGCCAAGATGGGGGGAGAGGGGCGGGTAACTATGGCTACACCTTC
>few|TRBV2|NA|TRBJ2-5
CASRVVSRSETQYF
TGTGCCAGCAGAGTCGTCTCGCGATCGGAGACCCAGTACTTC
>NA|TRBV18|NA|TRBJ1-4
CASSRGEKLFF
TGTGCCAGCTCACGAGGAGAAAAACTGTTTTTT
>NA|TRBV7-6|NA|TRBJ1-1
CASSLAEGRPEAFF
TGTGCCAGCAGCTTAGCGGAGGGACGGCCTGAAGCTTTCTTT
>NA|TRBV6-1|NA|TRBJ1-1
CASMLGVNTEAFF
TGTGCCAGCATGCTAGGGGTGAACACTGAAGCTTTCTTT
>NA|TRBV4-1|NA|TRBJ2-1
CASSQGLSSSYNEQFF
TGCGCCAGCAGCCAAGGTCTTTCTAGCTCCTACAATGAGCAGTTCTTC